This TCR beta chain is from a study of PD-L1 blockade in urothelial cancer. This clone has a count of ten or more. Produced via immunoSEQ multiplex PCR; TCRdb's table is partial and in-frame only. This sample has just over 35,000 clones, with around 34% found just once. The V end lost 2 bases, the J end lost 3 bases, and 11 bases lay between the germline ends. The CDR3 totals 16 residues. Germline assignment: CDR1 MGHRA and CDR2 YSYEKL. The chain joins TRBV4-1 to TRBJ2-6, with TRBD1 as a possible D gene (6 bases). This material consisted of tumor tissue, taken before atezolizumab (anti-PD-L1) treatment. The clonotype comes from a man aged 55 to 70 with urothelial cancer. The CDR3, as DNA: TGCGCCAGCAGCCAAATTTTACAGGGTGGGGCCAACGTCCTGACTTTC. Amino acids: CASSQILQGGANVLTF.